The following is a T cell receptor (beta chain) sequence with its context. The data belong to a study of identical twins' blood T cells. The CDR3 is 15 amino acids. Germline assignment: CDR1 KGHSH and CDR2 LQKENI. V was trimmed by 2 bases and J by 1 base, leaving 11 bases between them. TCRdb ran MiXCR on the 5' RACE reads and lists one entry per CDR3 protein. The repertoire has about 370,000 distinct CDR3 sequences, roughly 28% of them found once; the top ten carry roughly 5.5%. Sequenced material: PBMCs. V and J are TRBV18 and TRBJ1-1; perhaps TRBD1 as D (5 bases). This TCR was recovered from a woman between 18 and 50 years old in good health. CDR3 amino acids: CASSPVGPPNTEAFF. The CDR3 DNA reads TGTGCCAGCTCACCAGTGGGGCCTCCGAACACTGAAGCTTTCTTT.